The rows below give T cell receptor beta chains drawn from one sample of a study of blood T cell repertoires in COVID-19. Data came from immunoSEQ multiplex PCR; TCRdb stores just in-frame clones and leaves some out. The sample holds over 200,000 clones, about 94% seen once. Sequenced material: peripheral blood. The receptors stem from a man between 60 and 75 years old with COVID-19, enrolled during active disease. Both conserved end residues are part of each CDR3. A D gene is named only where the DNA matches it firmly. Clone size appears in some rows only: once, few, many, or a class for an expanded clone.

v_call: TRBV6-5; j_call: TRBJ2-5; clone_size: -; d_call: TRBD2; cdr3_nt: TGTGCCAGCAGTTACGAGATCGGGGGGAAAGAGACCCAGTACTTC; cdr3_aa: CASSYEIGGKETQYF
v_call: TRBV5-1; j_call: TRBJ2-1; clone_size: -; d_call: -; cdr3_nt: TGCGCCAGCAGCCCAAATCGACTTGACAATGAGCAGTTCTTC; cdr3_aa: CASSPNRLDNEQFF
v_call: TRBV6-5; j_call: TRBJ2-7; clone_size: -; d_call: TRBD1; cdr3_nt: TGTGCCAGCAAAGACCCGGGACAGGGGGCCTACGAGCAGTACTTC; cdr3_aa: CASKDPGQGAYEQYF
v_call: TRBV3-1/TRBV3-2; j_call: TRBJ1-2; clone_size: -; d_call: -; cdr3_nt: TGTGCCAGCAGCCAAGAGGGGCTTGTCGGCTATGGCTACACCTTC; cdr3_aa: CASSQEGLVGYGYTF
v_call: TRBV7-9; j_call: TRBJ1-3; clone_size: -; d_call: TRBD1; cdr3_nt: TGTGCCACCCCCGACAGGGACTCTGGAAACACCATATATTTT; cdr3_aa: CATPDRDSGNTIYF
v_call: TRBV15; j_call: TRBJ2-7; clone_size: -; d_call: -; cdr3_nt: TGTGCCACCAGAGACGGGACTTCCTACTCCTACGAGCAGTACTTC; cdr3_aa: CATRDGTSYSYEQYF
v_call: TRBV19; j_call: TRBJ2-7; clone_size: -; d_call: -; cdr3_nt: TGTGCCAGTACATTGGAGGGGCAATTCTACGAGCAGTACTTC; cdr3_aa: CASTLEGQFYEQYF
v_call: TRBV10-1; j_call: TRBJ1-1; clone_size: -; d_call: -; cdr3_nt: TGCGCCAGCAGTGAGTCGCCGGGCACTGAAGCTTTCTTT; cdr3_aa: CASSESPGTEAFF
v_call: TRBV7-2; j_call: TRBJ2-2; clone_size: once; d_call: TRBD1; cdr3_nt: TGTGCCAGCAGCCAACGGACAGGGGGGACCGGGGAGCTGTTTTTT; cdr3_aa: CASSQRTGGTGELFF
v_call: TRBV27; j_call: TRBJ2-7; clone_size: -; d_call: TRBD1; cdr3_nt: TGTGCCAGCCGAACGTATAAAACAGGGGGCGGGATCTACGAGCAGTACTTC; cdr3_aa: CASRTYKTGGGIYEQYF
v_call: TRBV13; j_call: TRBJ2-7; clone_size: -; d_call: TRBD2; cdr3_nt: TGTGCCAGCAGCTTAGATGGTAGCGGGAGGGTGGGATACGAGCAGTACTTC; cdr3_aa: CASSLDGSGRVGYEQYF
v_call: TRBV27; j_call: TRBJ2-1; clone_size: -; d_call: -; cdr3_nt: TGTGCCAGCAGCATCCAACTGGCGCGGGATGAGCAGTTCTTC; cdr3_aa: CASSIQLARDEQFF
v_call: TRBV28; j_call: TRBJ1-5; clone_size: -; d_call: TRBD1; cdr3_nt: TGTGCCAGCTGGGACAGGCGGTCTCCCCAGCATTTT; cdr3_aa: CASWDRRSPQHF
v_call: TRBV9; j_call: TRBJ2-3; clone_size: -; d_call: TRBD1; cdr3_nt: TGTGCCAGCAGCGTAGACGGGACAGGGCGACTCGTCGATACGCAGTATTTT; cdr3_aa: CASSVDGTGRLVDTQYF
v_call: TRBV30; j_call: TRBJ2-5; clone_size: -; d_call: TRBD2; cdr3_nt: TGTGCCTGGAGTGCACCGACTAGCCGCCCGTACTTC; cdr3_aa: CAWSAPTSRPYF
v_call: TRBV24-1; j_call: TRBJ2-3; clone_size: -; d_call: TRBD1; cdr3_nt: TGTGCCACCAGGGCGGGACAGGGGATGACAGATACGCAGTATTTT; cdr3_aa: CATRAGQGMTDTQYF
v_call: TRBV3-1/TRBV3-2; j_call: TRBJ2-3; clone_size: once; d_call: TRBD2; cdr3_nt: TGTGCCAGCAGCGACCGGCATAGCGGGGGGCCGGTAGATACGCAGTATTTT; cdr3_aa: CASSDRHSGGPVDTQYF
v_call: TRBV6-5; j_call: TRBJ1-1; clone_size: -; d_call: -; cdr3_nt: TGTGCCAGCAGTTACGATAGTAGAGGCAGTGAAGCTTTCTTT; cdr3_aa: CASSYDSRGSEAFF
v_call: TRBV30; j_call: TRBJ2-4; clone_size: -; d_call: TRBD1; cdr3_nt: TGTGCCTGGAGTACAGGGGCGACGGTCGCCAAAAACATTCAGTACTTC; cdr3_aa: CAWSTGATVAKNIQYF
v_call: TRBV19; j_call: TRBJ1-5; clone_size: -; d_call: TRBD1; cdr3_nt: TGTGCCAGTAGTATACAGCAGGGACAGGGGGGACCTAGCAATCAGCCCCAGCATTTT; cdr3_aa: CASSIQQGQGGPSNQPQHF
v_call: TRBV7-9; j_call: TRBJ2-2; clone_size: -; d_call: TRBD2; cdr3_nt: TGTGCCAGCAGCTTCGGTGGCGGGGGTACCGCGAACACCGGGGAGCTGTTTTTT; cdr3_aa: CASSFGGGGTANTGELFF
v_call: TRBV4-1; j_call: TRBJ1-2; clone_size: -; d_call: -; cdr3_nt: TGCGCCAGCAGCCAGCCTCGGGGATCGGGGGGCTACACCTTC; cdr3_aa: CASSQPRGSGGYTF
v_call: TRBV2; j_call: TRBJ1-3; clone_size: -; d_call: TRBD1; cdr3_nt: TGTGCCAGCAAAACGACAGGGATCTCTGGAAACACCATATATTTT; cdr3_aa: CASKTTGISGNTIYF
v_call: TRBV18; j_call: TRBJ1-6; clone_size: -; d_call: -; cdr3_nt: TGTGCCAGCTCACCAGGGGGCGGTAAATCACCCCTCCACTTT; cdr3_aa: CASSPGGGKSPLHF
v_call: TRBV9; j_call: TRBJ2-7; clone_size: -; d_call: TRBD1; cdr3_nt: TGTGCCAGCAGCCCGGGACAGGGGAATTACGAGCAGTACTTC; cdr3_aa: CASSPGQGNYEQYF
v_call: TRBV15; j_call: TRBJ1-2; clone_size: -; d_call: TRBD1; cdr3_nt: TGTGCCACCAGCAGAGAAATCGAGGGGGCAAGTGGCTACACCTTC; cdr3_aa: CATSREIEGASGYTF
v_call: TRBV18; j_call: TRBJ1-1; clone_size: -; d_call: -; cdr3_nt: TGTGCCAGCTCACCCTCTTCGCGGGGAGACACTGAAGCTTTCTTT; cdr3_aa: CASSPSSRGDTEAFF
v_call: TRBV11-2; j_call: TRBJ1-2; clone_size: -; d_call: -; cdr3_nt: TGTGCCAGCAGCCCCGACCCCGGGATTGACGGAGGCTACACCTTC; cdr3_aa: CASSPDPGIDGGYTF
v_call: TRBV11-2; j_call: TRBJ2-1; clone_size: -; d_call: TRBD2; cdr3_nt: TGTGCCAGCAGCTTAGAGGGACTAGTCTACAATGAGCAGTTCTTC; cdr3_aa: CASSLEGLVYNEQFF
v_call: TRBV11-1; j_call: TRBJ2-1; clone_size: -; d_call: -; cdr3_nt: TGTGCCAGCAGCTTATTAGAGCGAAATGAGCAGTTCTTC; cdr3_aa: CASSLLERNEQFF
v_call: TRBV4-2; j_call: TRBJ2-1; clone_size: few; d_call: -; cdr3_nt: TGTGCCAGCAGCCAAGTGGGGGCCCAGGCCGGGAATGAGCAGTTCTTC; cdr3_aa: CASSQVGAQAGNEQFF
v_call: TRBV7-8; j_call: TRBJ2-1; clone_size: -; d_call: TRBD1; cdr3_nt: TGTGCCAGCAGCTCCGGGCCAAGGACAGGGGGAGGCAATGAGCAGTTCTTC; cdr3_aa: CASSSGPRTGGGNEQFF
v_call: TRBV19; j_call: TRBJ1-6; clone_size: -; d_call: -; cdr3_nt: TGTGCCAGTAGTATGGGGCGGTTAAATTCACCCCTCCACTTT; cdr3_aa: CASSMGRLNSPLHF
v_call: TRBV3-1/TRBV3-2; j_call: TRBJ1-3; clone_size: -; d_call: TRBD1; cdr3_nt: TGTGCCAGCAGCCAAGGGAACAGGGGGCGGGTTGGAAACACCATATATTTT; cdr3_aa: CASSQGNRGRVGNTIYF
v_call: TRBV3-1/TRBV3-2; j_call: TRBJ1-6; clone_size: -; d_call: TRBD1; cdr3_nt: TGTGCCAGCAGCCCCGGACCTGAGGGGGCGGGAAATAATTCACCCCTCCACTTT; cdr3_aa: CASSPGPEGAGNNSPLHF
v_call: TRBV3-1/TRBV3-2; j_call: TRBJ2-6; clone_size: -; d_call: -; cdr3_nt: TGTGCCAGCATAAAGAGGGGGACCAACGTCCTGACTTTC; cdr3_aa: CASIKRGTNVLTF
v_call: TRBV7-9; j_call: TRBJ1-2; clone_size: -; d_call: TRBD1; cdr3_nt: TGTGCCAGCAGCTCTTCCGGGACAGGGTTCGGCTACACCTTC; cdr3_aa: CASSSSGTGFGYTF
v_call: TRBV19; j_call: TRBJ1-6; clone_size: -; d_call: -; cdr3_nt: TGTGCCAGTAGTATCGGGGCCTATAATTCACCCCTCCACTTT; cdr3_aa: CASSIGAYNSPLHF
v_call: TRBV2; j_call: TRBJ1-1; clone_size: -; d_call: -; cdr3_nt: TGTGCCAGCAGTGTAAACAGGGCTGGTGAAGCTTTCTTT; cdr3_aa: CASSVNRAGEAFF
v_call: TRBV18; j_call: TRBJ2-2; clone_size: -; d_call: -; cdr3_nt: TGTGCCAGCTCACCACCTCAGGGGTCCGGGGAGCTGTTTTTT; cdr3_aa: CASSPPQGSGELFF
v_call: TRBV10-3; j_call: TRBJ1-6; clone_size: -; d_call: TRBD1; cdr3_nt: TGTGCCATCCGACAGGGGGAAGGGTCACCCCTCCACTTT; cdr3_aa: CAIRQGEGSPLHF